The 28 T cell receptor beta chains below all came from one sample that was sequenced in a study of OX40 agonist ivuxolimab in advanced cancers. The assay was immunoSEQ multiplex PCR, and TCRdb's table has in-frame clones only and misses some. This sample has about 49,000 clones, with 70% to 85% found just once. Sequencing was performed on CD4+ or CD8+ T cells sorted from blood, taken in a trial of the OX40 agonist ivuxolimab. These TCRs come from an adult with an advanced solid tumor such as melanoma, head and neck, liver or kidney cancer.

V is TRBV5-6 and J is TRBJ1-2; D is uncertain. Between the trimmed V and J ends, which lost 2 bases and 8 bases, there was a span of 19 bases. The CDR3 extends over 15 amino acids. The germline gives CDR1 SGHDT, CDR2 YYEEEE. CDR3: CASSFRSPKINGYTF. CDR3 nucleotide sequence: TGTGCCAGCAGCTTCAGGAGTCCTAAGATAAACGGCTACACCTTC.

This chain connects TRBV6-6 to TRBJ2-2; TRBD2 matches at 9 bases. This CDR3 contains 16 residues. With 0 bases clipped from V and 7 bases from J, the junction kept 6 bases outside the gene matches. The germline V gene has CDR1 MNHNY and CDR2 SVGAGI (reference sequence). The CDR3 spells CASSYSSSGRSGELFF. The CDR3 nucleotides read TGTGCCAGCAGTTACTCGAGTAGCGGGAGAAGCGGGGAGCTGTTTTTT.

The chain carries TRBV30 and TRBJ2-6, with a tentative D call TRBD2 (5 bases). Germline CDR1 and CDR2: GTSNPN and SVGIG (reference sequence). The V gene lost 2 bases and the J gene lost 0 bases, with 8 bases spanning the gap. This CDR3 has 15 amino acids. CDR3 coding DNA: TGTGCCTGGAGTATCGGGATCTCTGGGGCCAACGTCCTGACTTTC. It specifies CAWSIGISGANVLTF.

The chain couples TRBV5-8 to TRBJ2-7; D may be TRBD2 (5 bases). Trimming stripped 4 bases from V and 5 bases from J, with 19 bases between. CDR1 and CDR2 (germline): SGHTS, YDEGEE. This CDR3 has 15 residues. Here the CDR3 reads CASSIRRGPGDEQYF. The CDR3 DNA reads TGTGCCAGCAGCATCCGCCGCGGGCCTGGGGACGAGCAGTACTTC. The full variable domain, completed using reference TRBV5-8 and TRBJ2-7, is EAGVTQSPTHLIKTRGQQATLRCSPISGHTSVYWYQQALGLGLQFLLWYDEGEERNRGNFPPRFSGRQFPNYSSELNVNALELEDSALYLCASSIRRGPGDEQYFGPGTRLTVT.

This clone was detected a few times. The chain recombines TRBV2 with TRBJ1-1; D unresolved. Trimming removed 8 bases from V and 3 bases from J, with 16 bases in between. The germline V gene encodes CDR1 SNHLY and CDR2 FYNNEI. This CDR3 spans 14 amino acids. CDR3 nucleotides: TGTGCCAGCGGCCAGGACGCCGGGGACACTGAAGCTTTCTTT. Amino acid sequence: CASGQDAGDTEAFF.

The rearrangement links TRBV27 to TRBJ2-7; 14 nucleotides match TRBD2. This CDR3 is built from 16 residues. V lost 4 bases to trimming and J lost 4 bases; unmatched junction nucleotides: 6. Germline V lookup: CDR1 MNHEY, CDR2 SMNVEV (reference sequence). Here the CDR3 DNA reads TGTGCCAGCAGTTCCCGGACTAGCGGGAGGTCATACGAGCAGTACTTC. This encodes CASSSRTSGRSYEQYF.

The chain links TRBV5-6 to TRBJ2-1; D may be TRBD2 (5 bases). Per germline, CDR1 SGHDT and CDR2 YYEEEE. There are 15 residues in the CDR3. The V end lost 4 bases, the J end lost 0 bases, and 11 bases lay between the germline ends. In DNA, the CDR3 is TGTGCCAGCAGCGTGGACTTGGTCTCCTACAATGAGCAGTTCTTC. This translates into CASSVDLVSYNEQFF.

This clone came up a few times. The rearrangement joins TRBV30 to TRBJ2-7; 8 bases agree with TRBD1. With 3 bases clipped from V and 0 bases from J, the junction kept 7 bases outside the gene matches. The CDR3 length is 15 residues. CDR1 is GTSNPN and CDR2 is SVGIG in the germline V gene (reference sequence). The CDR3 region has the DNA TGTGCCTGGAGGCCTAGACAGGGGTACTCCTACGAGCAGTACTTC. It is translated as CAWRPRQGYSYEQYF.

The CDR3 here is CASSLGALAGGGAETQYF. The CDR3 DNA reads TGTGCCAGCAGCTTGGGGGCTCTGGCAGGGGGCGGCGCGGAGACCCAGTACTTC. V is TRBV5-6 and J is TRBJ2-5; 8 bases are a match to TRBD1. The V segment lost 0 bases and the J segment 5 bases; nucleotides outside the gene matches: 15. There are 18 residues in the CDR3. Germline CDR1 is SGHDT and CDR2 is YYEEEE.

V is TRBV19 and J is TRBJ2-3, with 11 nucleotides matching TRBD2. The ends lost 0 bases at V and 4 bases at J; junction bases unmatched: 3. Germline V lookup: CDR1 LNHDA, CDR2 SQIVND (reference sequence). The length of the CDR3 is 16 residues. The CDR3 protein is CASSIDRLAGPDTQYF. The CDR3 nucleotides read TGTGCCAGTAGTATAGATCGACTAGCGGGACCAGATACGCAGTATTTT.

The V gene is TRBV18, the J gene TRBJ1-4, with a possible D match to TRBD1 (5 bases). With 3 bases removed from V and 3 bases from J, the gap between germline ends came to 11 bases. Germline CDR1 and CDR2: KGHSH and LQKENI. This CDR3 is 15 amino acids long. CDR3 in DNA: TGTGCCAGCTCACCTAGGCAGGGATCTAATGAAAAACTGTTTTTT. It yields the protein CASSPRQGSNEKLFF.

This chain links TRBV5-8 with TRBJ2-3; D remains ambiguous. The CDR3 is made up of 14 amino acids. With 3 bases removed from V and 6 bases from J, the gap between germline ends came to 14 bases. Germline V gene sequence: CDR1 SGHTS, CDR2 YDEGEE. CDR3: CASSWLEPGDTQYF. The CDR3 DNA sequence: TGTGCCAGCAGCTGGCTAGAACCCGGCGATACGCAGTATTTT.

The CDR3, as DNA: TGTGCCAGCAGCCGGGGGGGAAGCAGGAGGAACGAGCAGTACTTC. Encoded protein: CASSRGGSRRNEQYF. The chain combines TRBV7-2 with TRBJ2-7; 8 bases line up with TRBD2. The germline V gene encodes CDR1 SGHTA and CDR2 FQGNSA. The CDR3 is 15 amino acids. The junction had 11 bases not matched to a gene; V was cut back by 5 bases and J by 5 bases.

V is TRBV6-4 and J is TRBJ1-5; possibly TRBD1 for D (5 bases). The CDR3 consists of 17 residues. The ends were cut back, 0 bases at V and 4 bases at J, with 16 bases in the middle. The V gene's germline CDR1 is MRHNA and CDR2 SNTAGT. The CDR3 here is CASSDSSGTSENQPQHF. The CDR3 DNA follows: TGTGCCAGCAGTGACTCCTCCGGGACCTCGGAAAATCAGCCCCAGCATTTT.

This chain uses TRBV6-5 with TRBJ2-1; D is possibly TRBD1 (6 bases). V gave up 6 bases and J gave up 2 bases, with 11 bases separating them. CDR1 is MNHEY, CDR2 SVGAGI, per germline. This CDR3 has 14 residues. In DNA, the CDR3 is TGTGCCAGCAGCAGACAGGACCCCTACAATGAGCAGTTCTTC. It yields the protein CASSRQDPYNEQFF.

This clone was counted a few times. The chain links TRBV18 to TRBJ2-5; D is ambiguous. This CDR3 is built from 13 residues. Germline loops: CDR1 KGHSH, CDR2 LQKENI. The V gene lost 2 bases and the J gene lost 3 bases, with 7 bases spanning the gap. The CDR3 loop is CASSPITEETQYF. CDR3 nucleotides: TGTGCCAGCTCACCAATCACAGAAGAGACCCAGTACTTC.

The gene calls are TRBV18 and TRBJ2-7; TRBD1 might be the D (7 bases). CDR1 is KGHSH, CDR2 LQKENI, per germline. This CDR3 contains 16 residues. Trimming took 2 bases from V and 6 from J, leaving 20 bases between them. CDR3 nucleotide sequence: TGTGCCAGCTCACCAAGGACAGGAGGGACCAACTCCGAGCAGTACTTC. This sequence encodes CASSPRTGGTNSEQYF.

The chain has TRBV29-1 and TRBJ2-3; no reliable D call. The CDR3 contains 12 residues. CDR1 is SQVTM, CDR2 ANQGSEA, per germline. The germline V and J ends were trimmed by 5 bases and 2 bases, with 8 bases remaining between them. The CDR3 spells CSVSKSTDTQYF. CDR3 bases: TGCAGCGTTAGCAAATCCACAGATACGCAGTATTTT.

J is TRBJ2-2 and V is TRBV5-4; the match to TRBD1 covers 7 bases. Unmatched junction bases numbered 15, after V lost 4 bases and J lost 6 bases. This CDR3 has 17 amino acids. Germline CDR1 and CDR2: SGHNT and YYREEE (reference sequence). The CDR3 here is CASSPNPQGRNSGELFF. CDR3 sequence (DNA): TGTGCCAGCAGCCCAAACCCACAGGGGAGAAATTCCGGGGAGCTGTTTTTT.

The gene calls are TRBV6-6 and TRBJ2-7, with D possibly being TRBD1 (6 bases). CDR3 size: 15 residues. Germline CDR1 MNHNY, CDR2 SVGAGI (reference sequence). Between the trimmed V and J ends, which lost 3 bases and 3 bases, there was a span of 15 bases. DNA of the CDR3: TGTGCCAGCAGTTATTCCCGGCAGGGGAACTACGAGCAGTACTTC. It specifies CASSYSRQGNYEQYF.

V usage is TRBV19 and J usage is TRBJ2-7, with 7 positions matching TRBD1. J gave up 3 bases and V 6 bases, and 14 bases lay outside the gene matches. There are 16 residues in the CDR3. Germline V lookup: CDR1 LNHDA, CDR2 SQIVND (reference sequence). CDR3 DNA sequence: TGTGCCAGTAGCCTCCGGGGACAGTCTCCGATCTACGAGCAGTACTTC. It encodes CASSLRGQSPIYEQYF. Variable domain in full (rest from reference TRBV19 and TRBJ2-7): DGGITQSPKYLFRKEGQNVTLSCEQNLNHDAMYWYRQDPGQGLRLIYYSQIVNDFQKGDIAEGYSVSREKKESFPLTVTSAQKNPTAFYLCASSLRGQSPIYEQYFGPGTRLTVT.

The V and J genes are TRBV27 and TRBJ2-7; 9 bases are shared with TRBD1. Trimming cost V 5 bases and J 2 bases; bases outside gene matches: 10. Germline lookup yields CDR1 MNHEY and CDR2 SMNVEV (reference sequence). The CDR3 has 16 amino acids. The chain's CDR3 is CASSPSDRGFPYEQYF. The DNA of the CDR3 is TGTGCCAGCAGTCCATCGGACAGGGGATTCCCCTACGAGCAGTACTTC.

The chain is built from TRBV5-4 and TRBJ2-1, with TRBD2 matching 8 bases. V shed 4 bases and J 4 bases; nucleotides not matched to a gene: 7. The V gene's germline CDR1 is SGHNT and CDR2 YYREEE (reference sequence). The CDR3 length is 15 residues. This CDR3 reads CASSQDSGEYNEQFF. The DNA of the CDR3 is TGTGCCAGCAGCCAAGATAGCGGGGAATACAATGAGCAGTTCTTC.

The chain recombines TRBV29-1 with TRBJ2-7, with D possibly matching TRBD2 (7 bases). The CDR3 is 16 residues long. V lost 3 bases to trimming and J lost 6 bases, with 24 bases between them. Germline CDR1 reads SQVTM; CDR2 reads ANQGSEA. This CDR3 is CSVEGGFSGEGREQYF. CDR3 in DNA: TGCAGCGTTGAGGGAGGGTTTTCAGGGGAGGGACGCGAGCAGTACTTC.

V usage is TRBV19 and J usage is TRBJ1-4, with TRBD1 matching over 7 bases. The CDR3 sequence is 15 residues long. With 5 bases clipped from V and 3 bases from J, the junction kept 6 bases outside the gene matches. From germline, CDR1 is LNHDA and CDR2 SQIVND (reference sequence). DNA for the CDR3: TGTGCCAGTAGTCACCGACAGGGACCTAATGAAAAACTGTTTTTT. Amino acid sequence: CASSHRQGPNEKLFF.

The chain combines TRBV6-5 with TRBJ2-7, with no clear D. Germline CDR1 reads MNHEY; CDR2 reads SVGAGI. Between the trimmed V and J ends, which lost 5 bases and 2 bases, there was a span of 13 bases. The CDR3 length is 14 residues. CDR3 DNA sequence: TGTGCCAGCAGTCAAGGTCCTTCCGCCTACGAGCAGTACTTC. This encodes CASSQGPSAYEQYF.

V gene TRBV4-2 combines with J gene TRBJ2-5; 8 positions match TRBD2. The length of the CDR3 is 19 residues. The V segment lost 5 bases and the J segment 4 bases; nucleotides outside the gene matches: 21. Germline CDR1 and CDR2: LGHNA and YNFKEQ. The CDR3 loop reads CASSLGSMVAAGVLETQYF. The DNA of the CDR3 is TGTGCCAGCAGCTTGGGAAGTATGGTTGCAGCGGGAGTTTTAGAGACCCAGTACTTC.

The chain combines TRBV5-1 with TRBJ2-2, with D unclear. CDR1 is SGHRS, CDR2 YFSETQ, per germline. V was clipped by 0 bases and J by 2 bases, with 8 bases between them. The CDR3 loop spans 15 amino acids. CDR3 protein: CASSLVRTNTGELFF. CDR3 coding DNA: TGCGCCAGCAGCTTGGTCCGGACCAACACCGGGGAGCTGTTTTTT.